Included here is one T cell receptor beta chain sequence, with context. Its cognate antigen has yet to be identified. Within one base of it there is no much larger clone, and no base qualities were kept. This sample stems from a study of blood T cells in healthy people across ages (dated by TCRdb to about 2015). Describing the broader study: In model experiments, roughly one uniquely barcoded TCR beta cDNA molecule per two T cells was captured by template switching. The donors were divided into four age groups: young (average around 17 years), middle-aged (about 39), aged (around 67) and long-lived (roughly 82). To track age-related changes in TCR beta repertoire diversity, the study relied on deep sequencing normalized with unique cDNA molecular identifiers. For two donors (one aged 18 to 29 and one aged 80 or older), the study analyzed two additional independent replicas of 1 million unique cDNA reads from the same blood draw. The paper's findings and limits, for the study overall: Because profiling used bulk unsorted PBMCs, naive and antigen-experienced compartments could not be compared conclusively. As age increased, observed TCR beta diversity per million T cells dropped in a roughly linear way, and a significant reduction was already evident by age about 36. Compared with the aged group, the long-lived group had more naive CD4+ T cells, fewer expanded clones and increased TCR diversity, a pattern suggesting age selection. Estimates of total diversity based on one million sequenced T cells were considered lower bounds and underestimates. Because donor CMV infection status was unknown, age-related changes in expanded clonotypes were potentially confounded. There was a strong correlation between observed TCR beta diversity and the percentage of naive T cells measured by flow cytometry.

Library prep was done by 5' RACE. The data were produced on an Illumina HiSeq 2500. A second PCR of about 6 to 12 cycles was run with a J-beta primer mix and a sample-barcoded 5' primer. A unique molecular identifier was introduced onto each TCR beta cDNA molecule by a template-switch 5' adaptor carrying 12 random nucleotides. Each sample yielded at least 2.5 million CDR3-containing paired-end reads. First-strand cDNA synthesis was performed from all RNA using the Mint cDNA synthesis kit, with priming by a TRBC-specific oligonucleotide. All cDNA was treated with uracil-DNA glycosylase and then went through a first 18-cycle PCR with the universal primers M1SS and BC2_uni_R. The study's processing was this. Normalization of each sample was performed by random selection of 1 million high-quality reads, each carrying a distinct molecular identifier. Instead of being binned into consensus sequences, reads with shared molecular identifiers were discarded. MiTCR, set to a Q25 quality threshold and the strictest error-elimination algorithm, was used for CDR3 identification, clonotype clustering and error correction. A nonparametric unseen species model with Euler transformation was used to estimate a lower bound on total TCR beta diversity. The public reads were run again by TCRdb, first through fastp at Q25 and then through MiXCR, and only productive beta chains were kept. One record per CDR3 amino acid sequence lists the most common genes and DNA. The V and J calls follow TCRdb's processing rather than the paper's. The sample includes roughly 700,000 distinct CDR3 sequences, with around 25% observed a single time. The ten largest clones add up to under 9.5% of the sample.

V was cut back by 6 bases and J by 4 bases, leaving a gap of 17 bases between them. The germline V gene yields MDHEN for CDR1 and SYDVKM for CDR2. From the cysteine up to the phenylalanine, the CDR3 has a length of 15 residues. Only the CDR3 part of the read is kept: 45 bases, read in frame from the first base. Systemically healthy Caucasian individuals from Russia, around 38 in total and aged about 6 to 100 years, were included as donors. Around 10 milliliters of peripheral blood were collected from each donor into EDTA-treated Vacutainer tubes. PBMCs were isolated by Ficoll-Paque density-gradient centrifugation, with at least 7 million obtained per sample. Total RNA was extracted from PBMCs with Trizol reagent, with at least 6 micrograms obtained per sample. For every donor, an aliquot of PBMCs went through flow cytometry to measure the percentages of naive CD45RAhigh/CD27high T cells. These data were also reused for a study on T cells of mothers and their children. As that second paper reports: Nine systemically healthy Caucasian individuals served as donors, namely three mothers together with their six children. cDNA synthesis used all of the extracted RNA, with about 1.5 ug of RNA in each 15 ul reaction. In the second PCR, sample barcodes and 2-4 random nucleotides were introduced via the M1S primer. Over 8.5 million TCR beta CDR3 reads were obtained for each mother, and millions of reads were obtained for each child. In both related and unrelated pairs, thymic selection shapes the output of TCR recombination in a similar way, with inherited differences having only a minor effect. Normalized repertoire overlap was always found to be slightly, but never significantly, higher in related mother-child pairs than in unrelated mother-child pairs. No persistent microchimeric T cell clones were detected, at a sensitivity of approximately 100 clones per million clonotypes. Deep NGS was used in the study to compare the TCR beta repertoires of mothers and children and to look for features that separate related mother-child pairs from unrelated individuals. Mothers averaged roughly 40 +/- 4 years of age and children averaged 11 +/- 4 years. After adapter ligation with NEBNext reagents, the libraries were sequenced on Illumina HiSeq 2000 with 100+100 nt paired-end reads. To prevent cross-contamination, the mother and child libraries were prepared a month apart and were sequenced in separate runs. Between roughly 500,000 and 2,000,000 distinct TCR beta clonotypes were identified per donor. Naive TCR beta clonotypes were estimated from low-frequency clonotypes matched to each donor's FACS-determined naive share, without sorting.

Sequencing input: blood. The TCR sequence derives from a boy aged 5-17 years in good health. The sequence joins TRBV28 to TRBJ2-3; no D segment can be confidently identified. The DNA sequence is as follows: TGTGCCAGCAGCGTATACAGAAATTGGGCAGATACGCAGTATTTT. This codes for CASSVYRNWADTQYF.